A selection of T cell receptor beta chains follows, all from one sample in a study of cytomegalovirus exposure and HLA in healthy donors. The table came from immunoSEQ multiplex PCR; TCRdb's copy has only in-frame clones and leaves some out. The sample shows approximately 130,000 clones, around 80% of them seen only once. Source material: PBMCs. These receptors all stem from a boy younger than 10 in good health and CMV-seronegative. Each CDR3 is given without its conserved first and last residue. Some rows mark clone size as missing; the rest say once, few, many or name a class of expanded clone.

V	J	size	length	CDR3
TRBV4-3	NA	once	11	ASSKLQGYEQY
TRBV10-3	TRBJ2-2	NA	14	AISAFGGRAPGELF
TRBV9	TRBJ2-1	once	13	ASSETPSSYNEQF
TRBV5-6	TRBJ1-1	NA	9	ASSLGGEAF
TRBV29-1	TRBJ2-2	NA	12	SVGQGLFTGELF
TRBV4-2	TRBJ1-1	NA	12	ASSQEREISGGI
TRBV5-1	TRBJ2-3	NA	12	ASSSGERGDTQY
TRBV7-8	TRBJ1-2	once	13	ASSLYDRVTYGYT
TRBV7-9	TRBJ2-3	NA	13	ASSLISGGTDTQY
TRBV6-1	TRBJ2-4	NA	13	ASSRSGVGKNIQY
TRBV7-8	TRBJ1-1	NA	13	ASSLSPGGGGEAF
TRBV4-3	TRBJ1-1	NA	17	ASSQDGSGSTAGNTEAF
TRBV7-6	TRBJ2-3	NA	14	ASSPSSGGYVNTQY
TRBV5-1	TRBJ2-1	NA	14	ASSLRGPHSYNEQF
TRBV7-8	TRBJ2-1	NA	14	ASSTGGTSPHNEQF
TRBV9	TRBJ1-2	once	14	ASSVARTGGVYGYT
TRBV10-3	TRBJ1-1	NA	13	AISEFGQLNTEAF
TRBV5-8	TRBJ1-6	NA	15	ASSIGQGNFYNSPLH
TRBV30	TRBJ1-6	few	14	AWSTPRTGDNSPLH
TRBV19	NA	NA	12	ASSTDSHPYEQY
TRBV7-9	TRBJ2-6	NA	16	ASSLGTGVLSGANVLT
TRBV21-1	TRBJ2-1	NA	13	ASSIGAKQGNEQF
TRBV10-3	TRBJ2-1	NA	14	AISESSGRAGDEQF
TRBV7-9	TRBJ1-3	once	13	SSSTHRGGGNTIY
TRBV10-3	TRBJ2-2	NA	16	AISGGITGTANTGELF
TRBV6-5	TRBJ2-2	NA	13	ASSPLDRVTGELF
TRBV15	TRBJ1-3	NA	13	ATSRARVLGNTIY
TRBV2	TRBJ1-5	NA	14	ASSEAAGGADQPQH
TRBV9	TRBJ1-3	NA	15	ASSVGGTQGAGNTIY
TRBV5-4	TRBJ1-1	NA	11	ASSFRGGTEAF
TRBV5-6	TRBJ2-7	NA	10	ASSAEGCRQY